The 4 T cell receptor beta chains below come from one sample, sequenced in a study of monozygotic twins with inflammatory bowel disease. TCRdb re-called the 5' RACE reads, yielding one record per CDR3 amino acid sequence without DNA. The sample table includes some 440,000 distinct CDR3 sequences. Sequencing input: blood. Receptors originate from a human donor with ulcerative colitis or Crohn's disease, or a healthy co-twin of an affected twin (not recorded which).

The chain couples TRBV27 to TRBJ2-5; TCRdb names TRBD1, which stays unverified in the absence of DNA. The CDR3 is made up of 12 amino acids. Germline values: CDR1 MNHEY, CDR2 SMNVEV (reference sequence). The CDR3 loop reads CASRGQGGAQYF.

This chain uses TRBV5-4 with TRBJ2-1. The CDR3 length is 17 residues. CDR1 is SGHNT, CDR2 YYREEE, per germline (reference sequence). The CDR3 spells CASSLAGSIYSYNEQFF. Combining the CDR3 with reference TRBV5-4 and TRBJ2-1 gives the whole variable domain ETGVTQSPTHLIKTRGQQVTLRCSSQSGHNTVSWYQQALGQGPQFIFQYYREEENGRGNFPPRFSGLQFPNYSSELNVNALELDDSALYLCASSLAGSIYSYNEQFFGPGTRLTVL.

The rearrangement joins TRBV19 to TRBJ2-5; the TRBD2 assignment by TCRdb is unverifiable without DNA. CDR1 is LNHDA and CDR2 is SQIVND in the germline V gene (reference sequence). This CDR3 has 17 amino acids. CDR3 amino acids: CASSRALRGAYQETQYF.

The V call is TRBV5-1, the J call TRBJ2-5; TCRdb indicates TRBD2, and absent DNA this call remains unverified. The CDR3 runs 13 residues. Germline loops: CDR1 SGHRS, CDR2 YFSETQ. The CDR3: CASRKTSQETQYF.